One sample yielded the 13 T cell receptor beta chains listed below, sequenced in a study of chemoradiotherapy in HPV16-positive cancers (dated by TCRdb to between 2022 and 2023). Library construction relied on the immunoSEQ multiplex PCR assay. The table comes from immuneACCESS by way of TCRdb, which keeps in-frame sequences with V and J called. Part of the clones is missing from these tables; in studies checked, under half for an unresolved V gene and the rest for unknown reasons. This sample has around 1,000 clones in its table, and about 74% of those were observed once. Clones ranked in the top ten supply roughly 16% of the sample. The sample here was tumor tissue, taken from a patient who underwent chemoradiotherapy. The receptors shown here come from a human donor with HPV-associated anogenital cancer.

The genes are TRBV4-3 and TRBJ2-7; possible D gene TRBD1, 6 bases. Trimming removed 2 bases at V and 3 bases at J, with 14 bases between. The V gene's germline CDR1 is LGHNA and CDR2 YSLEER. CDR3 length: 15 residues. CDR3 protein: CASSQYRAGDYEQYF. The DNA for the CDR3 is TGCGCCAGCAGCCAATACCGGGCAGGGGACTACGAGCAGTACTTC.

The chain has TRBV4-2 and TRBJ2-5; no clear D gene. The better agreement between TRBJ2-7 and the DNA end casts doubt on the J call. The CDR3 totals 12 residues. Germline V gene sequence: CDR1 LGHNA, CDR2 YNFKEQ. CDR3: CASSPNTYEQYF. The CDR3 DNA reads as TGTGCCAGCAGCCCTAATACCTACGAGCAGTACTTC.

The genes are TRBV6-4 and TRBJ1-5, with D perhaps matching TRBD1 (5 bases). The CDR3 is made up of 15 amino acids. V was clipped by 3 bases and J by 0 bases, with 9 bases between them. Looked up from germline, CDR1 is MRHNA and CDR2 is SNTAGT. CDR3 loop: CASSEGLNSNQPQHF. As DNA, the CDR3 is TGTGCCAGCAGTGAGGGGCTTAATAGCAATCAGCCCCAGCATTTT.

This clone was detected only a few times. CDR3: CASSISSGVVYEQYF. DNA of the CDR3: TGTGCCAGTAGTATATCTTCAGGGGTGGTCTACGAGCAGTACTTC. The chain couples TRBV19 to TRBJ2-7; the D gene is possibly TRBD1 (6 bases). This CDR3 has 15 residues. The germline V gene has CDR1 LNHDA and CDR2 SQIVND (reference sequence). The germline V and J ends were trimmed by 2 bases and 3 bases, with 14 bases remaining between them. The full variable domain, in which reference TRBV19 and TRBJ2-7 provide the parts outside the CDR3, is DGGITQSPKYLFRKEGQNVTLSCEQNLNHDAMYWYRQDPGQGLRLIYYSQIVNDFQKGDIAEGYSVSREKKESFPLTVTSAQKNPTAFYLCASSISSGVVYEQYFGPGTRLTVT.

J is TRBJ2-5 and V is TRBV28; the match to TRBD2 covers 7 bases. The CDR3 covers 15 residues. V shed 4 bases, J shed 1 base, and the junction held 6 bases outside the gene matches. Germline V gives CDR1 MDHEN, CDR2 SYDVKM. The CDR3 is CASSYPSGGQETQYF. CDR3 nucleotide sequence: TGTGCCAGCAGTTACCCTAGCGGCGGCCAAGAGACCCAGTACTTC. Supplemented by reference TRBV28 and TRBJ2-5, the full variable domain reads DVKVTQSSRYLVKRTGEKVFLECVQDMDHENMFWYRQDPGLGLRLIYFSYDVKMKEKGDIPEGYSVSREKKERFSLILESASTNQTSMYLCASSYPSGGQETQYFGPGTRLLVL.

The chain is built from TRBV30 and TRBJ1-1, with D possibly TRBD1 on 6 matching bases. Germline CDR1 and CDR2: GTSNPN and SVGIG (reference sequence). With 3 bases removed from V and 5 bases from J, the gap between germline ends came to 13 bases. CDR3 length: 13 residues. CDR3 region: CAWRADRRTEAFF. CDR3 nucleotide sequence: TGTGCCTGGAGGGCCGACAGGAGGACTGAAGCTTTCTTT.

V gene TRBV19 combines with J gene TRBJ2-7; no definite D call. This CDR3 region has 13 residues. The germline V and J ends were trimmed by 3 bases and 6 bases, with 12 bases remaining between them. CDR1 is LNHDA and CDR2 is SQIVND in the germline V gene (reference sequence). The CDR3 is CASSIARFSEQYF. CDR3 bases: TGTGCCAGTAGTATCGCCAGGTTTAGCGAGCAGTACTTC.

The chain recombines TRBV6-5 with TRBJ2-5, with D possibly matching TRBD2 (6 bases). V lost 0 bases and J lost 3, with 14 bases in between. Germline values: CDR1 MNHEY, CDR2 SVGAGI. The CDR3 has 16 amino acids. The CDR3 region is CASSYSEGQGEETQYF. The CDR3 DNA is TGTGCCAGCAGTTACTCGGAGGGGCAAGGGGAAGAGACCCAGTACTTC.

The chain couples TRBV6-5 to TRBJ2-1, with D perhaps TRBD1 (5 bases). Germline values: CDR1 MNHEY, CDR2 SVGAGI. This CDR3 has 16 residues. V was clipped by 2 bases and J by 3 bases, with 14 bases between them. The CDR3 coding sequence is TGTGCCAGCAGTTACGGGGCAGCCAGAGGCTACAATGAGCAGTTCTTC. This sequence encodes CASSYGAARGYNEQFF.

The V and J genes are TRBV7-6 and TRBJ2-7, with D possibly matching TRBD2 (6 bases). V was clipped by 1 base and J by 0 bases, with 13 bases between them. Per germline, CDR1 SGHVS and CDR2 FNYEAQ. There are 16 residues in the CDR3. The CDR3 is CASSLEAAGFSYEQYF. CDR3 bases: TGTGCCAGCAGCTTAGAGGCGGCGGGGTTCTCCTACGAGCAGTACTTC.

V gene TRBV27 combines with J gene TRBJ2-7, with 11 bases aligning to TRBD2. The CDR3 loop spans 16 amino acids. The germline V gene has CDR1 MNHEY and CDR2 SMNVEV (reference sequence). The J segment lost 5 bases and the V segment lost 6 bases, leaving 12 bases of the junction unmatched. The CDR3 is CASSPLELAGDDEQYF. CDR3 bases: TGTGCCAGCAGCCCCCTCGAACTAGCGGGAGACGACGAGCAGTACTTC.

The rearrangement joins TRBV7-6 to TRBJ1-1; the D gene is possibly TRBD1 (6 bases). The CDR3 has 15 residues. The germline gives CDR1 SGHVS, CDR2 FNYEAQ. V lost 0 bases and J lost 4, with 12 bases in between. This chain's CDR3 is CASSLAEQGGTEAFF. In DNA, the CDR3 is TGTGCCAGCAGCTTAGCGGAACAGGGAGGCACTGAAGCTTTCTTT.

This sequence joins TRBV6-5 and TRBJ1-4, with D tentatively TRBD1 (6 bases). The CDR3 extends over 14 amino acids. CDR1 and CDR2 (germline): MNHEY, SVGAGI. The V end was cut by 4 bases, the J end by 4 bases, with 10 bases between. Written as DNA, the CDR3 is TGTGCCAGCAGTTCCGGACAGCATAATGAAAAACTGTTTTTT. As protein: CASSSGQHNEKLFF.